The 26 T cell receptor beta chains in this list originate from one sample, sequenced in a study of human T cells and chemical hapten exposure. TCRdb reprocessed the RACE reads via MiXCR and lists one record per CDR3 protein. There are approximately 59,000 distinct CDR3 sequences in the sample; roughly 6.1% occur only once, and roughly 3% lies in the top ten. The time point: healthy volunteer bleed at 6 weeks. The starting material, unfractionated whole blood, was used for total RNA extraction. Sequenced sample: whole blood. Receptors originate from a female donor in good health. Some clones in this sample may be carry-over from other donors' samples.

This clonotype occurred a few times. The chain has TRBV4-2 and TRBJ1-1; D ambiguous. Trimming took off 0 bases at V and 5 bases at J, with 13 bases between the two ends. Germline V gene data show CDR1 as LGHNA and CDR2 as YNFKEQ. CDR3 size: 15 residues. The CDR3 sequence is CASSQDENSWTEAFF. In nucleotides, the CDR3 is TGTGCCAGCAGCCAAGATGAGAACAGTTGGACTGAAGCTTTCTTT.

The rearrangement joins TRBV29-1 to TRBJ2-1; D may be TRBD2 (5 bases). This CDR3 has 12 amino acids. CDR1 and CDR2 (germline): SQVTM, ANQGSEA. Trimming cost V 7 bases and J 4 bases, with 11 bases left between them. CDR3 coding DNA: TGCAGCGGGCTAGAGGGTTACAATGAGCAGTTCTTC. It codes for CSGLEGYNEQFF.

The V gene is TRBV27, the J gene TRBJ2-7; TRBD1 aligns across 9 bases. The CDR3 is made up of 15 amino acids. Germline values: CDR1 MNHEY, CDR2 SMNVEV (reference sequence). J was trimmed by 4 bases and V by 6 bases; bases with no gene match: 10. The CDR3: CASSLDWTGEYEQYF. As DNA, the CDR3 is TGTGCCAGCAGCCTCGATTGGACAGGGGAGTACGAGCAGTACTTC.

A few counts support this clonotype. The genes are TRBV6-1 and TRBJ1-1; 9 positions match TRBD1. The J segment lost 5 bases and the V segment lost 6 bases, leaving 7 bases of the junction unmatched. The CDR3 sequence is 14 residues long. Germline V lookup: CDR1 MNHNS, CDR2 SASEGT. The CDR3 bases are TGTGCCAGCAGCCGGGACAGGGCTAATACTGAAGCTTTCTTT. Translated: CASSRDRANTEAFF.

This clonotype was seen at least ten times. V and J are TRBV12-3 or TRBV12-4 and TRBJ2-7; 10 positions agree with TRBD1. There are 13 residues in the CDR3. The V segment lost 6 bases and the J segment 9 bases; nucleotides outside the gene matches: 8. The CDR3 here is CASSSGTGASQYF. The CDR3 coding sequence is TGTGCCAGCAGCTCCGGGACAGGGGCCTCGCAGTACTTC.

Ten or more counts support this clonotype. The chain couples TRBV2 to TRBJ1-3, with D unclear. V lost 4 bases to trimming and J lost 4 bases, with 11 bases between them. Germline assignment: CDR1 SNHLY and CDR2 FYNNEI. This CDR3 spans 14 amino acids. For the CDR3, the DNA is TGTGCCAGCAGTGTGGGGTTATCGGGAAACACCATATATTTT. Its translation is CASSVGLSGNTIYF.

CDR3 sequence: CASSQQQAAEAFF. CDR3 nucleotides: TGCGCCAGCAGCCAGCAACAGGCGGCTGAAGCTTTCTTT. The chain combines TRBV5-1 with TRBJ1-1, with D perhaps TRBD1 (5 bases). There are 13 residues in the CDR3. The germline V and J ends were trimmed by 4 bases and 6 bases, with 13 bases remaining between them. From germline, CDR1 is SGHRS and CDR2 YFSETQ. The full variable domain, rest sourced from reference TRBV5-1 and TRBJ1-1, is KAGVTQTPRYLIKTRGQQVTLSCSPISGHRSVSWYQQTPGQGLQFLFEYFSETQRNKGNFPGRFSGRQFSNSRSEMNVSTLELGDSALYLCASSQQQAAEAFFGQGTRLTVV.

As DNA, the CDR3 is TGTGCCAGCAGCCACCTTTGGGACAGGTCCTCCTACGAGCAGTACTTC. This gives the protein CASSHLWDRSSYEQYF. The rearrangement joins TRBV4-2 to TRBJ2-7; 8 bases line up with TRBD1. CDR3 length: 16 residues. V gave up 3 bases and J gave up 0 bases; unmatched junction bases: 7. Germline CDR1 reads LGHNA; CDR2 reads YNFKEQ.

This clonotype was recorded a few times. This chain connects TRBV30 to TRBJ2-7; D ambiguous. Deletions cut 0 bases from V and 7 bases from J, with 7 bases between. There are 11 residues in the CDR3. Germline V gene data show CDR1 as GTSNPN and CDR2 as SVGIG (reference sequence). CDR3 region: CAWSVVGEQYF. The CDR3 nucleotides are TGTGCCTGGAGTGTAGTTGGGGAGCAGTACTTC.

This clonotype was seen ten or more times. The chain recombines TRBV28 with TRBJ2-4, with TRBD2 identical over 7 bases. The germline CDR1 and CDR2 sequences are MDHEN and SYDVKM. The CDR3 loop spans 13 amino acids. Losses at the gene ends were 6 bases for V and 9 bases for J; bases not matched to a gene: 8. The CDR3 sequence: CASSRREDGIQYF. DNA of the CDR3: TGTGCCAGCAGCCGCCGGGAGGACGGCATTCAGTACTTC.

The table lists this clonotype with many counts. The chain links TRBV7-8 to TRBJ1-4, with D uncertain. This CDR3 is built from 13 residues. Trimming took off 4 bases at V and 5 bases at J, with 8 bases between the two ends. Germline V CDR1 and CDR2: SGHVS, FQNEAQ. DNA for the CDR3: TGTGCCAGCAGCTCACGGGTGAATGAAAAACTGTTTTTT. Its protein is CASSSRVNEKLFF.

This clonotype was observed a handful of times. The J gene is TRBJ2-3, the V gene TRBV20-1; 10 nucleotides align to TRBD2. This CDR3 spans 14 amino acids. Germline V gene sequence: CDR1 DFQATT, CDR2 SNEGSKA (reference sequence). The J segment lost 5 bases and the V segment lost 5 bases, leaving 7 bases of the junction unmatched. The CDR3 loop reads CSAEREGPIDTQYF. The CDR3 DNA reads TGCAGTGCTGAGCGGGAGGGCCCGATAGATACGCAGTATTTT.

In its sample, this clonotype was seen a few times. The chain recombines TRBV29-1 with TRBJ1-2; TRBD1 agrees at 8 bases. The CDR3 covers 15 residues. Germline trimming cut 0 bases from V and 8 bases from J; bases unmatched to any gene: 11. The germline V gene has CDR1 SQVTM and CDR2 ANQGSEA. The CDR3 reads CSVEDLRRGLKGYTF. The DNA for the CDR3 is TGCAGCGTTGAAGATCTACGCAGGGGGCTAAAGGGCTACACCTTC.

Note on this clonotype: Being one base from a much bigger clone, this may be a read error. This chain uses TRBV7-2 with TRBJ1-5, with D unclear. From germline, CDR1 is SGHTA and CDR2 FQGNSA. The CDR3 consists of 15 residues. CDR3 nucleotide sequence: TGTGCCAGCAGCTCCGGACCTTACCACAATCAGCCCCGGCATTTT. Protein sequence: CASSSGPYHNQPRHF.

The genes are TRBV9 and TRBJ2-6, with D unresolved. The germline V gene has CDR1 SGDLS and CDR2 YYNGEE. This CDR3 is 15 amino acids long. Trimming took 1 base from V and 0 from J, leaving 5 bases between them. CDR3: CASSVLTSGANVLTF. The CDR3 DNA follows: TGTGCCAGCAGCGTATTGACCTCTGGGGCCAACGTCCTGACTTTC.

This clonotype was counted a few times. This chain joins TRBV27 and TRBJ1-6; D uncertain. CDR1 is MNHEY and CDR2 is SMNVEV in the germline V gene (reference sequence). The CDR3 is made up of 16 amino acids. V was clipped by 3 bases and J by 7 bases, with 16 bases between them. The CDR3 coding sequence is TGTGCCAGCAGTTTCAGACGGGGTGAGAGGAATTCACCCCTCCACTTT. As protein: CASSFRRGERNSPLHF.

This clonotype was seen only once. A much bigger clone sits one base away, suggesting this may be a read error. The J gene is TRBJ1-1, the V gene TRBV6-1, with D maybe TRBD1 (6 bases). The V end was cut by 8 bases, the J end by 11 bases, with 24 bases between. The CDR3 spans 14 residues. CDR1 and CDR2 (germline): MNHNS, SASEGT. CDR3 nucleotides: TGTGCCAGCGGGGGAGAACAGGGCAGCGGGGGGGCTTTCTTT. It is translated as CASGGEQGSGGAFF.

This clonotype came up a few times. Written as DNA, the CDR3 is TGTGCCAGCAGACGATCGAGACAGGGGGCTTTGGAGACCCAGTACTTC. Amino acids: CASRRSRQGALETQYF. The genes are TRBV7-2 and TRBJ2-5; the match to TRBD1 covers 10 bases. The CDR3 sequence is 16 residues long. The junction had 12 bases not matched to a gene; V was cut back by 6 bases and J by 5 bases. Germline-derived CDR1 and CDR2 are SGHTA and FQGNSA.

The chain combines TRBV23-1 with TRBJ2-1, with 9 bases identical to TRBD1. TRBV23-1 is recorded as an ORF, its role being uncertain. This CDR3 spans 18 amino acids. Trimming cost V 0 bases and J 4 bases; bases outside gene matches: 10. CDR3 protein: CASSQSGGGQGTYNEQFF. Written as DNA, the CDR3 is TGCGCCAGCAGTCAATCGGGGGGAGGACAGGGGACTTACAATGAGCAGTTCTTC.

The chain has TRBV18 and TRBJ2-6; 9 bases are a match to TRBD1. The CDR3 contains 15 residues. The V and J ends lost 5 bases and 4 bases, in that order; junction bases with no gene match: 3. Germline V gene data show CDR1 as KGHSH and CDR2 as LQKENI. The CDR3 bases are TGTGCCAGCTCATACAGGGGGCGCGGGGCCAACGTCCTGACTTTC. Its protein product is CASSYRGRGANVLTF. The whole variable domain, filled in from reference TRBV18 and TRBJ2-6, reads NAGVMQNPRHLVRRRGQEARLRCSPMKGHSHVYWYRQLPEEGLKFMVYLQKENIIDESGMPKERFSAEFPKEGPSILRIQQVVRGDSAAYFCASSYRGRGANVLTFGAGSRLTVL.

This clonotype was recorded at least ten times. V usage is TRBV18 and J usage is TRBJ1-1; D gene ambiguous. Trimming pared 6 bases from V and 2 bases from J, leaving 10 bases between. In germline, CDR1 is KGHSH, CDR2 LQKENI. The CDR3 loop spans 13 amino acids. Here the CDR3 reads CASSEDRNTEAFF. The CDR3 nucleotides read TGTGCCAGCTCGGAGGACCGAAACACTGAAGCTTTCTTT.

This clonotype was observed many times. This chain joins TRBV2 and TRBJ2-4; 13 bases line up with TRBD2. Germline trimming cut 7 bases from V and 0 bases from J; bases unmatched to any gene: 3. The CDR3 is made up of 16 amino acids. Germline assignment: CDR1 SNHLY and CDR2 FYNNEI. The CDR3: CASKGLAGVAKNIQYF. The CDR3 nucleotides read TGTGCCAGCAAAGGACTAGCGGGGGTAGCCAAAAACATTCAGTACTTC. The full variable domain, its missing parts supplied by reference TRBV2 and TRBJ2-4, is EPEVTQTPSHQVTQMGQEVILRCVPISNHLYFYWYRQILGQKVEFLVSFYNNEISEKSEIFDDQFSVERPDGSNFTLKIRSTKLEDSAMYFCASKGLAGVAKNIQYFGAGTRLSVL.

Turning to this clonotype: Being one base from a much bigger clone, this may be a read error. CDR3 residues: CASSCDPGQGAREKLFF. In DNA form, the CDR3 reads TGTGCCAGCAGTTGCGATCCGGGACAGGGGGCGCGCGAAAAACTGTTTTTT. The gene calls are TRBV6-5 and TRBJ1-4; the match to TRBD1 covers 12 bases. Trimming at V came to 4 bases and at J to 8 bases, leaving 11 bases not matched to a gene. Germline values: CDR1 MNHEY, CDR2 SVGAGI. The CDR3 has 17 residues.

The V gene is TRBV11-2, the J gene TRBJ2-3; no firm D call. V lost 0 bases to trimming and J lost 2 bases, with 6 bases between them. CDR1 and CDR2 (germline): SGHAT, FQNNGV. The CDR3 is made up of 14 amino acids. CDR3 DNA sequence: TGTGCCAGCAGCTTAGAACAGCTCACAGATACGCAGTATTTT. Protein product: CASSLEQLTDTQYF.

This clonotype showed up many times. The chain recombines TRBV11-3 with TRBJ2-1; the D gene is possibly TRBD2 (6 bases). CDR3 length equals 16 residues. V was shortened by 2 bases and J by 4 bases, with 15 bases between the two germline ends. CDR1 and CDR2 (germline): SGHNT, YENEEA. CDR3 coding DNA: TGTGCCAGCAGCTTATCCCGAGCGGAGGGGTACAATGAGCAGTTCTTC. Residues: CASSLSRAEGYNEQFF.

This clonotype appeared many times. The V gene is TRBV20-1, the J gene TRBJ1-6; 7 positions match TRBD1. This CDR3 is built from 14 residues. V dropped 6 bases and J dropped 2; count of bases not matched to a gene: 4. Germline-derived CDR1 and CDR2 are DFQATT and SNEGSKA (reference sequence). This CDR3 reads CSAQDRAYNSPLHF. CDR3 nucleotides: TGCAGTGCCCAAGACAGGGCCTATAATTCACCCCTCCACTTT.